This T cell receptor (beta chain) was observed in a study of blood T cell repertoires in COVID-19. The CDR3 runs to 15 residues. The germline gives CDR1 MNHEY, CDR2 SVGAGI. Losses at the gene ends were 2 bases for V and 4 bases for J; bases not matched to a gene: 7. TCRdb's copy holds only in-frame clones and misses some; the assay was immunoSEQ multiplex PCR. The sample lists about 220,000 clones, approximately 77% occurring once. The rearrangement joins TRBV6-5 to TRBJ2-5; TRBD1 matches at 7 bases. The receptor's source is a woman of 80 years or more with acute or convalescent COVID-19. The sample consisted of peripheral blood. This CDR3 reads CASSYGTTGAETQYF. The CDR3 region has the DNA TGTGCCAGCAGTTACGGAACAACAGGGGCAGAGACCCAGTACTTC.